One sample yielded the 21 T cell receptor beta chains listed below, sequenced in a study of T cell responses to AZD1222 COVID-19 vaccine. Repertoires were generated with immunoSEQ multiplex PCR, while TCRdb's copy carries only in-frame clones and drops some. The sample carries 160,000 or so clones, 80% to 90% recorded once. The sample was peripheral blood, taken after recovery from COVID-19. These receptors were obtained from an adult who had recovered from COVID-19.

The chain joins TRBV5-4 to TRBJ1-6; D might be TRBD1 (5 bases). V was cut by 1 base and J by 6 bases, with 8 bases left in between. The germline V gene has CDR1 SGHNT and CDR2 YYREEE (reference sequence). The CDR3 runs 14 residues. CDR3 residues: CASSLRGGNSPLHF. DNA of the CDR3: TGTGCCAGCAGCTTGAGGGGTGGTAATTCACCCCTCCACTTT.

This clone was counted once. This chain joins TRBV5-4 and TRBJ2-3; 11 nucleotides agree with TRBD1. The length of the CDR3 is 15 residues. Germline values: CDR1 SGHNT, CDR2 YYREEE (reference sequence). V dropped 5 bases and J dropped 6; count of bases not matched to a gene: 8. CDR3 DNA sequence: TGTGCCAGCAGTCCCCCCCGGGACAGGGGGGATACGCAGTATTTT. Translated: CASSPPRDRGDTQYF.

This chain links TRBV18 with TRBJ1-1; D uncertain. V was shortened by 6 bases and J by 4 bases, with 15 bases between the two germline ends. Germline V gene lookup returns CDR1 KGHSH and CDR2 LQKENI. CDR3 size: 14 residues. DNA of the CDR3: TGTGCCAGCTCCCCCATGGAAGGTAGCACTGAAGCTTTCTTT. It specifies CASSPMEGSTEAFF. Full variable domain (rest looked up from reference TRBV18 and TRBJ1-1): NAGVMQNPRHLVRRRGQEARLRCSPMKGHSHVYWYRQLPEEGLKFMVYLQKENIIDESGMPKERFSAEFPKEGPSILRIQQVVRGDSAAYFCASSPMEGSTEAFFGQGTRLTVV.

The gene calls are TRBV5-1 and TRBJ2-5; D gene unclear. The length of the CDR3 is 14 residues. Trimming cost V 3 bases and J 1 base, with 10 bases left between them. Germline CDR1 and CDR2: SGHRS and YFSETQ. The CDR3 loop is CASSSNSPQETQYF. The CDR3 DNA is TGCGCCAGCAGCTCCAATTCGCCCCAAGAGACCCAGTACTTC.

Comments on this clone: At one of its ends the junction is not consistent with the germline gene, which may arise from a read error. This chain links TRBV7-7 with TRBJ2-1; TRBD1 is a possible D gene (6 bases). Germline-derived CDR1 and CDR2 are SSHAT and FNYEAQ (reference sequence). CDR3 size: 14 residues. The CDR3 spells CASSLDRRGSEQFF. In nucleotides, the CDR3 is TGTGCTAGCAGCTTAGATCGAAGGGGGTCTGAGCAGTTCTTC.

The rearrangement joins TRBV5-6 to TRBJ1-1, with D possibly TRBD1 on 6 matching bases. The CDR3 covers 12 residues. Looked up from germline, CDR1 is SGHDT and CDR2 is YYEEEE. V lost 0 bases to trimming and J lost 10 bases, with 10 bases between them. The CDR3 DNA sequence: TGTGCCAGCAGCTTGGGGGGCAGGGGAGCTTTCTTT. This encodes CASSLGGRGAFF. The whole variable domain, remainder taken from reference TRBV5-6 and TRBJ1-1, is DAGVTQSPTHLIKTRGQQVTLRCSPKSGHDTVSWYQQALGQGPQFIFQYYEEEERQRGNFPDRFSGHQFPNYSSELNVNALLLGDSALYLCASSLGGRGAFFGQGTRLTVV.

This rearrangement joins TRBV14 to TRBJ1-2; D is uncertain. The CDR3 covers 16 residues. V shed 0 bases and J shed 8 bases, with 19 bases lying between them. Germline CDR1 reads SGHDN; CDR2 reads FVKESK. The CDR3 protein is CASSQDHVGIIGGYTF. The DNA of the CDR3 is TGTGCCAGCAGCCAAGATCACGTGGGGATAATAGGGGGCTACACCTTC.

The chain joins TRBV7-8 to TRBJ1-1, with D unclear. The length of the CDR3 is 13 residues. Germline lookup yields CDR1 SGHVS and CDR2 FQNEAQ. V was cut by 5 bases and J by 4 bases, with 11 bases left in between. CDR3 bases: TGTGCCAGCAGCGAGCAGAGGGCCACTGAAGCTTTCTTT. It specifies CASSEQRATEAFF.

This clone showed up just a few times. The chain couples TRBV4-2 to TRBJ1-6, with 9 bases that match TRBD1. V trimming: 0 bases; J trimming: 8 bases; junction bases outside the gene matches: 5. Germline-derived CDR1 and CDR2 are LGHNA and YNFKEQ. The CDR3 extends over 16 amino acids. The CDR3 here is CASSQERGDRDSPLHF. As DNA, the CDR3 is TGTGCCAGCAGCCAAGAGAGGGGGGACAGGGATTCACCCCTCCACTTT.

This clone was seen a handful of times. V is TRBV7-9 and J is TRBJ2-7, with 8 bases aligning to TRBD2. The CDR3 extends over 15 amino acids. From germline, CDR1 is SEHNR and CDR2 FQNEAQ (reference sequence). J gave up 2 bases and V 5 bases, and 8 bases lay outside the gene matches. The CDR3 reads CASSPGGGGTYEQYF. CDR3 DNA sequence: TGTGCCAGCAGCCCCGGGGGGGGTGGGACCTACGAGCAGTACTTC.

In its sample, this clone was seen once. This rearrangement joins TRBV19 to TRBJ1-3; the D is unclear. Germline CDR1 and CDR2: LNHDA and SQIVND (reference sequence). The CDR3 loop spans 16 amino acids. V gave up 1 base and J gave up 2 bases, with 12 bases separating them. Here the CDR3 reads CASSIVLGQTGNTIYF. The CDR3 nucleotides are TGTGCCAGTAGTATAGTCCTCGGGCAGACTGGAAACACCATATATTTT. Filled out from reference TRBV19 and TRBJ1-3, the complete variable domain reads DGGITQSPKYLFRKEGQNVTLSCEQNLNHDAMYWYRQDPGQGLRLIYYSQIVNDFQKGDIAEGYSVSREKKESFPLTVTSAQKNPTAFYLCASSIVLGQTGNTIYFGEGSWLTVV.

The V and J genes are TRBV9 and TRBJ2-5; TRBD2 agrees at 7 bases. Germline V lookup: CDR1 SGDLS, CDR2 YYNGEE. V lost 0 bases and J lost 4; bases outside the gene matches: 6. This CDR3 region has 15 residues. CDR3 sequence (DNA): TGTGCCAGCAGCGTAGGAGCGGGGAGTGGAGAGACCCAGTACTTC. This translates into CASSVGAGSGETQYF.

With respect to this clone: The sample has other DNA sequences that encode this CDR3 too. The V call is TRBV3-1 (or the pseudogene TRBV3-2), the J call TRBJ2-7; the match to TRBD2 covers 7 bases. The CDR3 loop spans 12 amino acids. Germline V gives CDR1 LGHDT, CDR2 YNNKEL (reference sequence). The V and J ends lost 2 bases and 7 bases, in that order; junction bases with no gene match: 2. For the CDR3, the DNA is TGTGCCAGCAGCCAATCCGGGGGGGAGCAGTACTTC. This translates into CASSQSGGEQYF.

The J gene is TRBJ1-2, the V gene TRBV4-2; 7 bases map to TRBD1. V lost 2 bases, J lost 6 bases, and 9 bases stayed unmatched. Germline V lookup: CDR1 LGHNA, CDR2 YNFKEQ. This CDR3 contains 15 residues. In DNA, the CDR3 is TGTGCCAGCAGCCAAATGACAGGGAAGGTACATGGCTACACCTTC. Translation: CASSQMTGKVHGYTF.

V gene TRBV6-5 combines with J gene TRBJ1-5, with D uncertain. In germline, CDR1 is MNHEY, CDR2 SVGAGI. Trimming stripped 6 bases from V and 2 bases from J, with 14 bases between. This CDR3 has 15 residues. The DNA for the CDR3 is TGTGCCAGCAGCTCCGGGTCTGGGGGCAATCAGCCCCAGCATTTT. Translating gives CASSSGSGGNQPQHF.

The table lists this clone with a count of one. As DNA, the CDR3 is TGCAGTGCTAGAGATTTAACGGCCCAGCATTTT. Its translation: CSARDLTAQHF. This chain joins TRBV20-1 and TRBJ1-5; no firm D call. Trimming cost V 0 bases and J 11 bases, with 8 bases left between them. The CDR3 has 11 amino acids. The germline CDR1 and CDR2 sequences are DFQATT and SNEGSKA (reference sequence).

This chain connects TRBV19 to TRBJ2-1; D might be TRBD1 (6 bases). Germline values: CDR1 LNHDA, CDR2 SQIVND (reference sequence). V gave up 5 bases and J gave up 0 bases, with 11 bases separating them. The CDR3 consists of 15 residues. The CDR3 DNA reads as TGTGCCAGTAGTCTACAGGGACCCTCCTACAATGAGCAGTTCTTC. It codes for CASSLQGPSYNEQFF.

The V gene is TRBV7-2, the J gene TRBJ2-7; 9 positions agree with TRBD2. Losses at the gene ends were 7 bases for V and 6 bases for J; bases not matched to a gene: 13. CDR1 is SGHTA, CDR2 FQGNSA, per germline. The CDR3 has 15 residues. The DNA for the CDR3 is TGTGCCAGCACCCGGGAGGGTAGCGGGGGAAGCGAGCAGTACTTC. Translating it yields CASTREGSGGSEQYF.

The genes are TRBV5-1 and TRBJ1-1; the D is unclear. CDR1 and CDR2 from the germline V gene are SGHRS and YFSETQ. Trimming removed 0 bases at V and 6 bases at J, with 12 bases between. The CDR3 is made up of 14 amino acids. Here the CDR3 reads CASSLEVTQSEAFF. CDR3 bases: TGCGCCAGCAGCTTGGAGGTCACCCAGTCTGAAGCTTTCTTT.

This rearrangement joins TRBV3-1 (or the pseudogene TRBV3-2) to TRBJ1-6; D is unclear. V was trimmed by 1 base and J by 9 bases, leaving 19 bases between them. Germline lookup yields CDR1 LGHDT and CDR2 YNNKEL (reference sequence). CDR3 size: 17 residues. In DNA form, the CDR3 reads TGTGCCAGCAGCCAAGGGCCGGGCCCCGGGTTGGGTTCACCCCTCCACTTT. Residues: CASSQGPGPGLGSPLHF.

The J gene is TRBJ2-3, the V gene TRBV5-1; TRBD2 agrees at 10 bases. CDR1 is SGHRS and CDR2 is YFSETQ in the germline V gene. The CDR3 extends over 16 amino acids. J lost 4 bases, V lost 1 base, and 6 bases had no gene match. In DNA form, the CDR3 reads TGCGCCAGCAGCTTGTTGGCTAGCGGGAGATCAGATACGCAGTATTTT. This translates into CASSLLASGRSDTQYF.